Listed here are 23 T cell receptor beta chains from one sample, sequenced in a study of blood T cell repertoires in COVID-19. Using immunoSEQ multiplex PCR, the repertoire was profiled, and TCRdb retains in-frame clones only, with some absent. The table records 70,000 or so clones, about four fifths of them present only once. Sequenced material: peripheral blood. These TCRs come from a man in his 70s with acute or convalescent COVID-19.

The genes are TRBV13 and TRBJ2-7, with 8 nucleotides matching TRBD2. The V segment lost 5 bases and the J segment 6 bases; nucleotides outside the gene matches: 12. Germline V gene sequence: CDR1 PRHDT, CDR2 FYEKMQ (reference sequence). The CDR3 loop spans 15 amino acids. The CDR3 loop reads CASSPRSGTPGEQYF. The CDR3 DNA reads TGTGCCAGCAGCCCACGTAGCGGGACCCCCGGCGAGCAGTACTTC.

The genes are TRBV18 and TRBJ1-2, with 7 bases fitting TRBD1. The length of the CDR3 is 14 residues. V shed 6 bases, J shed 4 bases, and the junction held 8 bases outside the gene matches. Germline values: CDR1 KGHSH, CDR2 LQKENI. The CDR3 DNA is TGTGCCAGCTCGAACGACAGGGAGCTCTATGGCTACACCTTC. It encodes CASSNDRELYGYTF.

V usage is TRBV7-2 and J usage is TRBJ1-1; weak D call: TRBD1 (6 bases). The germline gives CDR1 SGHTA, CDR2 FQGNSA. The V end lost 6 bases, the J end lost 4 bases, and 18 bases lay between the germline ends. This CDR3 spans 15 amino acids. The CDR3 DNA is TGTGCCAGCAGGGGAGGGGGAGTTCGATTCACTGAAGCTTTCTTT. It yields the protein CASRGGGVRFTEAFF.

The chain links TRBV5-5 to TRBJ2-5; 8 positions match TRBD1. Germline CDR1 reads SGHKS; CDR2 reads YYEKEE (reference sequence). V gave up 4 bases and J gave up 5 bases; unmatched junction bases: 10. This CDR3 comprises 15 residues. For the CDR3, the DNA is TGTGCCAGCAGCCGAGGGACAGGCCAGAAGGAGACCCAGTACTTC. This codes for CASSRGTGQKETQYF.

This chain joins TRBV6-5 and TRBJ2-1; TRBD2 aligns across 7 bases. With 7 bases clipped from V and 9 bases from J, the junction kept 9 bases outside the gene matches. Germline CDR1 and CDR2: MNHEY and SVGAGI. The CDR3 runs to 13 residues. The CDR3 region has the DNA TGTGCCAGCACCTTAGGCCCGGGAGGTGAGCAGTTCTTC. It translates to CASTLGPGGEQFF.

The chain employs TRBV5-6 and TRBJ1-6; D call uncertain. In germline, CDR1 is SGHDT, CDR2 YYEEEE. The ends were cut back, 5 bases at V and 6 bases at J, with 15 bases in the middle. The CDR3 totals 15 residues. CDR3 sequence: CASRSWTEVNSPLHF. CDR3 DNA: TGTGCCAGCAGGAGTTGGACTGAGGTTAATTCACCCCTCCACTTT.

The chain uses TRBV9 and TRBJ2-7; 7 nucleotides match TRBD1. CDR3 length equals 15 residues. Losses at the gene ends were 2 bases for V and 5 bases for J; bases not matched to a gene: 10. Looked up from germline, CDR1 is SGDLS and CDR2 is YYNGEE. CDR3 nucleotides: TGTGCCAGCAGCGTGGGAGACAGGGAAGGTCACGAGCAGTACTTC. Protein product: CASSVGDREGHEQYF.

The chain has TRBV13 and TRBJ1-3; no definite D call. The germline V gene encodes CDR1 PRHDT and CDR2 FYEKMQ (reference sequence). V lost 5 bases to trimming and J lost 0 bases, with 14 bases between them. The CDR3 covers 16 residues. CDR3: CASSPTTVSSGNTIYF. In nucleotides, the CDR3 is TGTGCCAGCAGCCCCACCACAGTCAGCTCTGGAAACACCATATATTTT.

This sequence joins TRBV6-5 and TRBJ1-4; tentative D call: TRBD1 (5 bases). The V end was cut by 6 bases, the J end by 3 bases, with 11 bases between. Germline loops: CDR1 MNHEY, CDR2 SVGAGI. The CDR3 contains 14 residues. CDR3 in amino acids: CASRQGFPNEKLFF. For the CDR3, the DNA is TGTGCCAGCAGGCAGGGCTTCCCTAATGAAAAACTGTTTTTT.

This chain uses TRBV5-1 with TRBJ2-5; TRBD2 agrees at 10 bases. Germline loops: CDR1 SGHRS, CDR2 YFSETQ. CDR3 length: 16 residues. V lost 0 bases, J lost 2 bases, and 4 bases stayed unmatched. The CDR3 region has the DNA TGCGCCAGCAGCTTGGTACTAGCGGGAAATCAAGAGACCCAGTACTTC. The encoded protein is CASSLVLAGNQETQYF.

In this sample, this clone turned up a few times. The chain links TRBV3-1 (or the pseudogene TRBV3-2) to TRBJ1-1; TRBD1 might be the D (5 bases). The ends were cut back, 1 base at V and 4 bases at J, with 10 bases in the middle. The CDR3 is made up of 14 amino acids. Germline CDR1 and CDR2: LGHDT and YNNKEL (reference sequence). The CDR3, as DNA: TGTGCCAGCAGCCAAGTAGGGGTAGGCACTGAAGCTTTCTTT. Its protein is CASSQVGVGTEAFF.

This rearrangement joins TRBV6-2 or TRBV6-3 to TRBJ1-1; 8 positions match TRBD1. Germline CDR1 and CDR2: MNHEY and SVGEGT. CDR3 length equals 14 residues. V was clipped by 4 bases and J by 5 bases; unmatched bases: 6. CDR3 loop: CASSSAQGGTEAFF. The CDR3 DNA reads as TGTGCCAGCAGTTCCGCACAGGGGGGAACTGAAGCTTTCTTT.

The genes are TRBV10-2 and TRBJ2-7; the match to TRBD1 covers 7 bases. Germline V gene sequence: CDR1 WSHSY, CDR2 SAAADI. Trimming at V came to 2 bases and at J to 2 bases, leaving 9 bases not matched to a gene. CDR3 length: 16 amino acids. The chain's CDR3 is CASSERSTGSTYEQYF. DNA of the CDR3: TGCGCCAGCAGTGAGAGGTCGACAGGGTCGACCTACGAGCAGTACTTC.

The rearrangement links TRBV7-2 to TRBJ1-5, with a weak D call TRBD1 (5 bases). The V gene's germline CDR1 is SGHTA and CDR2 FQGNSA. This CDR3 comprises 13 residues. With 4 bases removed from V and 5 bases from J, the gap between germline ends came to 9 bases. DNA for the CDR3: TGTGCCAGCAGCTCCGACAGTGATCAGCCCCAGCATTTT. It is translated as CASSSDSDQPQHF.

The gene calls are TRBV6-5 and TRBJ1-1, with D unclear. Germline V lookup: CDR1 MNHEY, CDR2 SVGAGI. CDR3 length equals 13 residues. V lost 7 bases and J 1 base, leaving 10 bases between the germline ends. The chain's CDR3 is CASNLLGNTEAFF. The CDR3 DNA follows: TGTGCCAGCAACCTTCTCGGGAACACTGAAGCTTTCTTT.

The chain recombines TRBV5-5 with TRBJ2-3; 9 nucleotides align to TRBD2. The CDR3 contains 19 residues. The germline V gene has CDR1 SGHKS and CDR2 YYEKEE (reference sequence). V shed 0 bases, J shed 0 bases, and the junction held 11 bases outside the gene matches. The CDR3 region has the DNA TGTGCCAGCAGCTTGGCCCCTGGGGCGGGAGGGCTTAGCACAGATACGCAGTATTTT. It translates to CASSLAPGAGGLSTDTQYF.

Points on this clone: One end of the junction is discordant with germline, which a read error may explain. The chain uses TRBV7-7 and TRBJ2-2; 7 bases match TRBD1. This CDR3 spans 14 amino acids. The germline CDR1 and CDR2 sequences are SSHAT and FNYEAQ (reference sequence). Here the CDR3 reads CASSPQGHTGELFF. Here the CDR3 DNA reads TGTGCTAGCAGCCCACAGGGGCACACCGGGGAGCTGTTTTTT.

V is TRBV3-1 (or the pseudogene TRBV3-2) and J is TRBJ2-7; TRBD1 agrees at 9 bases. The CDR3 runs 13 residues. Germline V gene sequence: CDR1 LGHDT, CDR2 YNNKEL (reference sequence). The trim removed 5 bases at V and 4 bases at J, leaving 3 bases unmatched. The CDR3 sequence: CASSVDRGYEQYF. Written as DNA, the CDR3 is TGTGCCAGCAGCGTGGACAGGGGATACGAGCAGTACTTC.

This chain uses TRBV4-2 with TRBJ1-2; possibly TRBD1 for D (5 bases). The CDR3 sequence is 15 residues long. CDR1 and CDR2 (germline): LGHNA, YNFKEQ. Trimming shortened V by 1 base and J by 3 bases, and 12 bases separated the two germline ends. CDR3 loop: CASSQVGRVDYGYTF. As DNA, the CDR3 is TGTGCCAGCAGCCAAGTCGGCAGGGTAGACTATGGCTACACCTTC.

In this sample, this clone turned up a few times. Written as DNA, the CDR3 is TGTGCCAGCAGTCAACGGACAGAAGACAATGAGCAGTTCTTC. Translated, it gives CASSQRTEDNEQFF. The chain combines TRBV27 with TRBJ2-1; D is perhaps TRBD1 (6 bases). The germline gives CDR1 MNHEY, CDR2 SMNVEV (reference sequence). V was shortened by 5 bases and J by 5 bases, with 13 bases between the two germline ends. The CDR3 loop spans 14 amino acids.

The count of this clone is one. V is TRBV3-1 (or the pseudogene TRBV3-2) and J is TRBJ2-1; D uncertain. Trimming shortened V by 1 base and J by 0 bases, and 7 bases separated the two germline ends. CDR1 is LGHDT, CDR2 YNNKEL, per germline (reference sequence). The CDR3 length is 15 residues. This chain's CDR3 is CASSQVVSSYNEQFF. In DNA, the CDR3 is TGTGCCAGCAGCCAAGTCGTCAGCTCCTACAATGAGCAGTTCTTC.

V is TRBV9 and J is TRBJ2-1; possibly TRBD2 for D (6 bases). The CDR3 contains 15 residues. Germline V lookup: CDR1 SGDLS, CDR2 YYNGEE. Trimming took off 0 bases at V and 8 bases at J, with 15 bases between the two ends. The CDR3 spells CASSVDASAKDEQFF. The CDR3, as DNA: TGTGCCAGCAGCGTAGATGCTAGCGCCAAGGATGAGCAGTTCTTC.

CDR3 nucleotide sequence: TGTGCCAGCAGGCTCCAGGGGGCCGTCACTGAAGCTTTCTTT. It codes for CASRLQGAVTEAFF. The chain joins TRBV28 to TRBJ1-1, with 8 nucleotides matching TRBD1. This CDR3 comprises 14 residues. The J segment lost 4 bases and the V segment lost 6 bases, leaving 7 bases of the junction unmatched. Per the germline V gene, CDR1 is MDHEN and CDR2 is SYDVKM. Full variable domain (missing parts from reference TRBV28 and TRBJ1-1): DVKVTQSSRYLVKRTGEKVFLECVQDMDHENMFWYRQDPGLGLRLIYFSYDVKMKEKGDIPEGYSVSREKKERFSLILESASTNQTSMYLCASRLQGAVTEAFFGQGTRLTVV.